One and the same sample provided the 14 T cell receptor beta chains below, sequenced in a study of shared clonotypes between healthy human individuals. The repertoire was sequenced with immunoSEQ multiplex PCR; TCRdb's copy has only in-frame clones and lacks some. This table has under 850,000 clones, almost 95% appearing once. CD45RO-negative cells were positively selected for CCR7, leaving out terminally differentiated effector memory CD45RA+ cells. Source material: naive CD8+ T cells sorted from blood. The receptors here all came from a man between 25 and 39 years old in good health.

V usage is TRBV5-5 and J usage is TRBJ2-6, with D perhaps TRBD1 (5 bases). The ends were cut back, 1 base at V and 0 bases at J, with 11 bases in the middle. The CDR3 runs 17 residues. Germline CDR1 is SGHKS and CDR2 is YYEKEE (reference sequence). CDR3 region: CASSLSTAGSGANVLTF. CDR3 in DNA: TGTGCCAGCAGCTTGTCGACAGCAGGCTCTGGGGCCAACGTCCTGACTTTC.

This clone appeared once. The genes are TRBV29-1 and TRBJ2-7; 9 bases are shared with TRBD2. Germline V gives CDR1 SQVTM, CDR2 ANQGSEA. V shed 6 bases and J 4 bases; nucleotides not matched to a gene: 4. This CDR3 spans 12 amino acids. The CDR3 DNA is TGCAGCGTGCAGGGACTAGCTTACGAGCAGTACTTC. The encoded protein is CSVQGLAYEQYF.

The gene calls are TRBV6-1 and TRBJ2-7; D might be TRBD1 or TRBD2, each matching 5 bases. Germline values: CDR1 MNHNS, CDR2 SASEGT. The CDR3 is 18 residues long. With 0 bases removed from V and 2 bases from J, the gap between germline ends came to 20 bases. The CDR3 nucleotides read TGTGCCAGCAGTGAAGCCTACGGGACCCCGCTTTTGGCCTACGAGCAGTACTTC. Amino acids: CASSEAYGTPLLAYEQYF.

The chain is built from TRBV28 and TRBJ2-1; TRBD2 agrees at 12 bases. CDR1 MDHEN and CDR2 SYDVKM come from the germline V gene. This CDR3 comprises 16 residues. V was pared by 6 bases and J by 9 bases, with 12 bases of the junction left unmatched. The CDR3 nucleotides read TGTGCCAGCAGCTCAAGGGTGACTAGCGGGAGACCTGAGCAGTTCTTC. Translating it yields CASSSRVTSGRPEQFF.

The chain links TRBV27 to TRBJ2-1, with D hard to call. Germline V CDR1 and CDR2: MNHEY, SMNVEV (reference sequence). The V gene lost 3 bases and the J gene lost 3 bases, with 6 bases spanning the gap. The CDR3 length is 13 residues. CDR3 DNA: TGTGCCAGCAGTTTTCGTCACTACAATGAGCAGTTCTTC. As protein: CASSFRHYNEQFF.

This clone occurred a few times. This sequence joins TRBV5-1 and TRBJ1-2, with unresolved D. Germline values: CDR1 SGHRS, CDR2 YFSETQ. The CDR3 has 13 residues. Trimming stripped 4 bases from V and 10 bases from J, with 17 bases between. In DNA form, the CDR3 reads TGCGCCAGCAGCGCACGTGATCCCACTCCCTACACCTTC. It yields the protein CASSARDPTPYTF.

The chain recombines TRBV15 with TRBJ2-3; D is tentatively TRBD1 or TRBD2 (5 bases each). V was clipped by 5 bases and J by 3 bases, with 18 bases between them. CDR1 and CDR2 from the germline V gene are LNHNV and YYDKDF (reference sequence). The CDR3 is 16 amino acids. The CDR3 DNA reads TGTGCCACCAGCGGGGCAGAGGGTCCCGGGACAGATACGCAGTATTTT. It is translated as CATSGAEGPGTDTQYF.

This clone was recorded only once. This rearrangement joins TRBV27 to TRBJ2-1, with TRBD2 matching over 16 bases. Trimming at V came to 3 bases and at J to 6 bases, leaving 14 bases not matched to a gene. The CDR3 is 20 residues long. Germline CDR1 and CDR2: MNHEY and SMNVEV (reference sequence). Here the CDR3 DNA reads TGTGCCAGCAGTTTCACCCTGGGACTAGCGGGAGGGCCCGGGGTCAATGAGCAGTTCTTC. Amino acid sequence: CASSFTLGLAGGPGVNEQFF.

The chain couples TRBV27 to TRBJ2-3, with 7 bases fitting TRBD2. Losses at the gene ends were 6 bases for V and 4 bases for J; bases not matched to a gene: 10. Per the germline V gene, CDR1 is MNHEY and CDR2 is SMNVEV (reference sequence). The CDR3 extends over 15 amino acids. The CDR3 protein is CASRVAGDRPDTQYF. The DNA of the CDR3 is TGTGCCAGCAGGGTGGCGGGAGATCGCCCAGATACGCAGTATTTT.

A few counts support this clone. The V call is TRBV19, the J call TRBJ1-1; 9 nucleotides match TRBD1. The CDR3 length is 15 residues. J was trimmed by 6 bases and V by 4 bases; bases with no gene match: 9. The V gene's germline CDR1 is LNHDA and CDR2 SQIVND (reference sequence). The CDR3: CASSTQQGALAEAFF. The CDR3 nucleotides are TGTGCCAGTAGTACTCAACAGGGGGCGCTGGCTGAAGCTTTCTTT.

The chain has TRBV27 and TRBJ2-1, with 13 positions matching TRBD2. The CDR3 spans 15 residues. Per the germline V gene, CDR1 is MNHEY and CDR2 is SMNVEV (reference sequence). J gave up 9 bases and V 4 bases, and 6 bases lay outside the gene matches. CDR3: CASSYTSGRAGEQFF. CDR3 in DNA: TGTGCCAGCAGTTACACTAGCGGGAGGGCGGGTGAGCAGTTCTTC.

To note about this clone: The sample contains more than one DNA sequence encoding this CDR3. This chain joins TRBV7-9 and TRBJ2-1; unclear D gene. V was shortened by 2 bases and J by 8 bases, with 7 bases between the two germline ends. Germline-derived CDR1 and CDR2 are SEHNR and FQNEAQ (reference sequence). The CDR3 sequence is 12 residues long. CDR3 sequence: CASSLRLDEQFF. The CDR3 DNA reads TGTGCCAGCAGCTTACGCTTGGATGAGCAGTTCTTC.

The chain is built from TRBV5-6 and TRBJ1-5, with a tentative D call TRBD1 (6 bases). The CDR3 totals 16 residues. Germline lookup yields CDR1 SGHDT and CDR2 YYEEEE. V gave up 4 bases and J gave up 2 bases, with 16 bases separating them. This chain's CDR3 is CASSRKGQTRNQPQHF. CDR3 DNA sequence: TGTGCCAGCAGCAGGAAAGGACAGACCCGCAATCAGCCCCAGCATTTT.

The rearrangement uses TRBV5-4 and TRBJ2-1; TRBD1 matches 9 bases. The length of the CDR3 is 15 residues. J lost 2 bases, V lost 4 bases, and 4 bases had no gene match. The germline V gene has CDR1 SGHNT and CDR2 YYREEE (reference sequence). DNA of the CDR3: TGTGCCAGCAGCCCGACAGGGGGGGCCTACAATGAGCAGTTCTTC. It specifies CASSPTGGAYNEQFF.